A selection of T cell receptor beta chains follows, all from one sample in a study of graft-versus-host responses after intestinal transplantation. Profiling relied on immunoSEQ multiplex PCR, and the TCRdb table lists in-frame clones only, not all of them. This table has tens of thousands of clones, less than 95% appearing once. The material was PBMCs, obtained 156 days after intestinal transplant. These receptors came from a human patient who received an intestinal transplant, so some T cells may come from the graft donor. CDR3s include the opening cysteine and the closing phenylalanine or tryptophan. The D gene is left open where the match is weak. A clone size is listed for some rows: how often the clone was seen (once, few, many), or a class if it is expanded.

D	size	V	J	CDR3	DNA
TRBD1	.	TRBV19	TRBJ2-1	CASGQALGHEQFF	TGTGCCAGTGGACAGGCCCTGGGCCATGAGCAGTTCTTC
.	.	TRBV9	TRBJ1-1	CASSVVGWNTEAFF	TGTGCCAGCAGCGTCGTGGGATGGAACACTGAAGCTTTCTTT
TRBD1	.	TRBV18	TRBJ1-4	CASSVRGMDRVEKLLF	TGTGCCAGCTCGGTCCGAGGTATGGACAGGGTTGAAAAACTGCTTTTT
.	.	TRBV5-4	TRBJ1-2	CASSAPGGGYTF	TGTGCCAGCAGCGCCCCGGGGGGTGGCTACACCTTC
TRBD1	.	TRBV6-4	TRBJ1-1	CASRPQGSNTEAFF	TGTGCCAGCAGACCACAGGGGTCGAACACTGAAGCTTTCTTT
TRBD1	.	TRBV2	TRBJ1-3	CASRAGTGVGNTIYF	TGTGCCAGCAGGGCCGGGACAGGGGTTGGAAACACCATATATTTT
.	.	TRBV5-1	TRBJ2-7	CASSLVSFTTYEQYF	TGCGCCAGCAGCTTAGTCAGCTTCACGACCTACGAGCAGTACTTC
TRBD2	.	TRBV16	TRBJ2-7	CASSQLLRTSGSYEQYF	TGTGCCAGCAGCCAATTGTTAAGGACTAGCGGATCCTACGAGCAGTACTTC
TRBD1	.	TRBV6-5	TRBJ2-1	CASSPQGDGYNEQFF	TGTGCCAGCAGCCCACAGGGGGACGGCTACAATGAGCAGTTCTTC
TRBD2	.	TRBV5-6	TRBJ2-1	CASSSWFPGGGGYEQFF	TGTGCCAGCAGCTCCTGGTTCCCCGGGGGCGGGGGGTATGAGCAGTTCTTC
.	.	TRBV6-5	TRBJ2-3	CASSLATTYTDTQYF	TGTGCCAGCTCTCTAGCGACAACGTACACAGATACGCAGTATTTT
.	once	TRBV2	TRBJ2-4	CAGREGSKNIQYF	TGTGCCGGCCGCGAGGGTTCCAAAAACATTCAGTACTTC
.	.	TRBV7-9	TRBJ2-5	CASSSGTMYQETQYF	TGTGCCAGCAGCTCCGGGACAATGTACCAAGAGACCCAGTACTTC
TRBD2	.	TRBV6-5	TRBJ2-5	CASSPGTSGRETQYF	TGTGCCAGCAGCCCCGGGACTAGCGGGAGAGAGACCCAGTACTTC
.	.	TRBV2	TRBJ2-1	CAILMPVNSYNEQFF	TGTGCCATCTTGATGCCGGTGAACTCCTACAATGAGCAGTTCTTC
TRBD2	.	TRBV5-1	TRBJ2-1	CASSRFSGTSSYNEQFF	TGCGCCAGCAGCCGCTTTTCCGGGACTAGCTCCTACAATGAGCAGTTCTTC
TRBD2	.	TRBV9	TRBJ2-7	CASSVEAGELHEQYF	TGTGCCAGCAGCGTAGAGGCGGGAGAGTTGCACGAGCAGTACTTC
TRBD1	.	TRBV6-5	TRBJ1-6	CASRPDRVPSPLHF	TGTGCCAGCAGACCCGACAGGGTGCCCTCACCCCTCCACTTT
.	.	TRBV30	TRBJ1-2	CAWSGSRVNYGYTF	TGTGCCTGGAGTGGTAGCAGGGTCAACTATGGCTACACCTTC
TRBD1	.	TRBV18	TRBJ1-1	CASSPPNRGMNTEAFF	TGTGCCAGCTCACCACCAAACAGGGGCATGAACACTGAAGCTTTCTTT
TRBD1	.	TRBV27	TRBJ2-7	CASNAGTGYHEQYF	TGTGCCAGCAATGCCGGGACAGGGTACCACGAGCAGTACTTC
.	.	TRBV11-3	TRBJ2-3	CASSLVGGATDTQYF	TGTGCCAGCAGCTTAGTAGGGGGAGCCACAGATACGCAGTATTTT